The clone carrying this TCR beta chain appeared a few times. What it recognizes is unknown. Relative to the germline gene, one junction end is altered; a read error may explain this. This CDR3 region has 16 residues. Germline loops: CDR1 MNHEY, CDR2 SVGAGI. The data originate from a study of response to subunit inactivated influenza vaccine. Overall study results and limits: Each seasonal influenza vaccination recruits few new T cells, the authors suggested.

MiXCR, run by TCRdb on the RT-PCR reads, gives a single entry per CDR3 protein. The sample consists of 450,000 to 600,000 distinct CDR3 sequences, 15% to 20% of them appearing once. Sequencing used CD4+ T cells sorted from PBMCs, obtained around 25 months after vaccination. V gene TRBV6-5 combines with J gene TRBJ1-5; D remains ambiguous. This receptor was obtained from a man aged 50-75 years who received an inactivated influenza vaccine. The CDR3 protein is CASSNSAGALDQPQHF. In DNA form, the CDR3 reads TGTGCCAGCAGTAACTCGGCCGGAGCCCTCGATCAGCCCCAGCATTTT.